This T cell receptor (beta chain) was profiled in a study of CD8+ T cells in alopecia areata. V was shortened by 3 bases and J by 0 bases, with 9 bases between the two germline ends. CDR1 is SGHDN and CDR2 is FVKESK in the germline V gene. This CDR3 is built from 14 residues. TCR sequencing used cDNA made by reverse transcription of extracted RNA. TCRdb's copy holds only in-frame clones and misses some; the assay was immunoSEQ multiplex PCR. The data show fewer than 250,000 clones, 35% to 40% seen once. Treatment of the sample: oral pan-JAK inhibitor, 5-10 mg twice daily. The genes are TRBV14 and TRBJ2-7, with a weak D call TRBD1 (5 bases). This receptor was taken from a human donor with alopecia areata. Sample: CD4+ T cells sorted from blood, taken between weeks 30 and 35, from a patient treated with tofacitinib. CDR3 residues: CASSQGLHSYEQYF. The CDR3 region has the DNA TGTGCCAGCAGCCAGGGGCTCCACTCCTACGAGCAGTACTTC.